Listed here are 5 T cell receptor beta chains from one sample, sequenced in a study of graft-versus-host responses after intestinal transplantation. Clones were read by immunoSEQ multiplex PCR, and TCRdb kept only the in-frame ones, dropping some. The table has about 64,000 clones, just under 95% seen once. Sequences were derived from bone marrow, sampled 700 to 750 days after intestinal transplantation. Receptors were obtained from a human patient who received an intestinal transplant, so some T cells may come from the graft donor.

The V gene is TRBV28, the J gene TRBJ1-2, with D hard to call. Trimming removed 7 bases from V and 1 base from J, with 7 bases in between. This CDR3 comprises 12 residues. Germline V lookup: CDR1 MDHEN, CDR2 SYDVKM. CDR3: CASKDLNYGYTF. The CDR3 nucleotides read TGTGCCAGCAAGGACCTTAACTATGGCTACACCTTC.

This rearrangement joins TRBV18 to TRBJ2-5; D gene unclear. Trimming took 2 bases from V and 4 from J, leaving 5 bases between them. The CDR3 totals 12 residues. Germline V CDR1 and CDR2: KGHSH, LQKENI. For the CDR3, the DNA is TGTGCCAGCTCACCATTCGGAGAGACCCAGTACTTC. The encoded protein is CASSPFGETQYF.

The genes are TRBV25-1 and TRBJ1-5, with 9 bases identical to TRBD1. The CDR3 has 14 amino acids. Trimming at V came to 4 bases and at J to 6 bases, leaving 4 bases not matched to a gene. Germline CDR1 reads MGHDK; CDR2 reads SYGVNS. DNA of the CDR3: TGTGCCAGCAGTGGAGACAGGGGGACTCAGCCCCAGCATTTT. This encodes CASSGDRGTQPQHF.

The chain employs TRBV6-5 and TRBJ1-4; D is perhaps TRBD1 (5 bases). Germline CDR1 is MNHEY and CDR2 is SVGAGI. V was shortened by 5 bases and J by 7 bases, with 14 bases between the two germline ends. The CDR3 length is 14 residues. The CDR3 bases are TGTGCCAGCAGTGATTCGGGGGTTGGTGAAAAACTGTTTTTT. This translates into CASSDSGVGEKLFF.

V gene TRBV5-1 combines with J gene TRBJ2-2, with a possible D match to TRBD2 (6 bases). The CDR3 covers 14 residues. The V and J ends lost 2 bases and 6 bases respectively, with 11 bases between them. The V gene's germline CDR1 is SGHRS and CDR2 YFSETQ. In nucleotides, the CDR3 is TGCGCCAGCAGCTTTTTAGGGGAGGCCGGGGAGCTGTTTTTT. This codes for CASSFLGEAGELFF. Full variable domain (outside the CDR3, taken from reference TRBV5-1 and TRBJ2-2): KAGVTQTPRYLIKTRGQQVTLSCSPISGHRSVSWYQQTPGQGLQFLFEYFSETQRNKGNFPGRFSGRQFSNSRSEMNVSTLELGDSALYLCASSFLGEAGELFFGEGSRLTVL.